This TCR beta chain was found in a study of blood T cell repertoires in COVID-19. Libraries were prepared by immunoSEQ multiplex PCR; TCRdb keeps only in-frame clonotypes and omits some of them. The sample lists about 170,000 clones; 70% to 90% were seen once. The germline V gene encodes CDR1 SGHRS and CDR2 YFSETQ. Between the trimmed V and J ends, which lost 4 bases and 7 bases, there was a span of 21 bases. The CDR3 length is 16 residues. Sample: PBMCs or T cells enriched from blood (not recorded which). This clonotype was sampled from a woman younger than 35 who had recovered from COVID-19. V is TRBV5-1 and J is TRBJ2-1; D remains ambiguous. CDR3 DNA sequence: TGCGCCAGCAGCCCAGTTGGAGCCACTCTAGGTAATGAGCAGTTCTTC. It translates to CASSPVGATLGNEQFF.